This TCR beta chain was found in a study of regulatory T cells in long-lasting Graves disease. Germline V CDR1 and CDR2: MGHRA, YSYEKL. There are 14 residues in the CDR3. Trimming took off 5 bases at V and 2 bases at J, with 12 bases between the two ends. With iRepertoire HTBI primers and Arm-PCR of CDR3 regions, TCR beta libraries were built. Original methodology: The study identified roughly 59 TRBV and more than 11 TRBJ segments across samples. TCRdb reprocessed the multiplex PCR reads with MiXCR, giving one entry per CDR3 protein. Here the V and J calls rest on TCRdb's processing, not on the authors' analysis. The sample has roughly 250,000 distinct CDR3 sequences; more than 15% are singletons. This sample's time point: newly diagnosed GD, antithyroid drugs for less than 3 months. PBMC RNA served as the TCR library source. The sample was also reused in another study, on T cells in Graves' hyperthyroidism and ophthalmopathy.

The rearrangement joins TRBV4-1 to TRBJ2-5; maybe TRBD2 (6 bases). The receptor comes from a woman in her 30s with Graves disease. The input for sequencing was peripheral blood mononuclear cells (PBMCs), taken at new diagnosis, from a patient treated with antithyroid drugs. CDR3 loop: CASSGGRPQETQYF. The DNA of the CDR3 is TGCGCCAGCAGCGGAGGGAGGCCACAAGAGACCCAGTACTTC.